This TCR beta chain was identified in a study of molecular identifiers for immune sequencing clone quantification. Study at large: Across replicate runs, RNA obtained from approximately 20,000 or 100,000 naive CD8 cells was divided into five, with four undergoing sequencing. Study-wide results and limits: Over 99% of effector molecules, yet under 1% of naive-cell molecules, were held by clones above 20 RNA copies. Among about a million naive cells, spiked Jurkat TCR RNA from a single cell was reportedly detectable.

CD8+CD4-CCR7+CD45RA+ cells were sorted as naive CD8 T cells. V lost 5 bases and J lost 0; bases outside the gene matches: 4. CDR1 and CDR2 from the germline V gene are LGHNA and YSLEER. The CDR3 extends over 15 amino acids. MiXCR, applied by TCRdb to the PCR reads, yields one record per CDR3 protein. The sample holds 300,000 to 350,000 distinct CDR3 sequences; about a fifth are singletons and the top ten take approximately 0.83%. This clonotype was seen ten or more times. The antigen is unknown. Sequenced input: naive CD8+ T cells from blood, with Jurkat cell RNA spiked in. As to subset: FACS-sorted CD8+CD4-CCR7+CD45RA+ naive T cells. The rearrangement uses TRBV4-3 and TRBJ1-3; 7 nucleotides agree with TRBD1. The source of this sequence is a human donor in good health. Some libraries in this study had Jurkat cell RNA spiked in. The CDR3 loop reads CASSSGQPSGNTIYF. The CDR3 DNA reads TGCGCCAGCAGCTCGGGACAGCCCTCTGGAAACACCATATATTTT.